The entry below describes one TCR beta chain. Antigen unknown. This record belongs to a study of early T cells in non-severe SARS-CoV-2 infection. The overall study: It was bulk RNA from unsorted whole blood that was sequenced, and the chains were unpaired. General study results and limits: Lookups in VDJdb leaned toward anti-spike CD8 responses and missed private and CD4 specificities.

Individual cDNA molecules received unique molecular identifiers during library preparation. Each CDR3 protein is one row after TCRdb ran MiXCR on the 5' RACE reads. Of approximately 22,000 distinct CDR3 sequences listed, approximately 5.4% are singletons. The CDR3 contains 15 residues. V was trimmed by 5 bases and J by 6 bases, leaving 17 bases between them. In germline, CDR1 is SGHTA, CDR2 FQGNSA. The sample was whole blood, taken at baseline. The genes are TRBV7-2 and TRBJ1-5, with a possible D match to TRBD1 (5 bases). The TCR was taken from an adult who was a healthcare worker with PCR-confirmed SARS-CoV-2 infection or an uninfected control (not recorded which). The CDR3, as DNA: TGTGCCAGCAGCCAAGCCAGGGCCGGAGCTCAGCCCCAGCATTTT. This codes for CASSQARAGAQPQHF.